This TCR beta chain was obtained from a study of radiotherapy plus CTLA-4 blockade in lung cancer. Study observations and caveats: TCR clones originating in tumors grew in number in blood after radiotherapy plus ipilimumab. The authors reported that early blood T cell clone dynamics, with interferon-beta, best predicted response.

In this sample, this clone turned up many times. Its specificity is unknown. Between the trimmed V and J ends, which lost 3 bases and 5 bases, there was a span of 8 bases. CDR1 and CDR2 (germline): SGHRS, YFSETQ. This CDR3 is 12 amino acids long. Chemo-refractory metastatic non-small-cell lung cancer patients were treated with focal radiation plus CTLA-4 blockade with ipilimumab. Libraries were prepared by immunoSEQ multiplex PCR; TCRdb keeps only in-frame clonotypes and omits some of them. Among fewer than 150,000 clones listed, just under 80% were seen once. The starting material was peripheral blood, obtained from a patient treated with radiotherapy plus ipilimumab. The receptor comes from a human donor with non-small cell lung cancer who had a partial response to radiotherapy plus ipilimumab. The chain combines TRBV5-1 with TRBJ1-1, with a possible D match to TRBD1 (5 bases). The chain's CDR3 is CASSSGLTEAFF. The CDR3 region has the DNA TGCGCCAGCAGCTCGGGACTGACTGAAGCTTTCTTT.